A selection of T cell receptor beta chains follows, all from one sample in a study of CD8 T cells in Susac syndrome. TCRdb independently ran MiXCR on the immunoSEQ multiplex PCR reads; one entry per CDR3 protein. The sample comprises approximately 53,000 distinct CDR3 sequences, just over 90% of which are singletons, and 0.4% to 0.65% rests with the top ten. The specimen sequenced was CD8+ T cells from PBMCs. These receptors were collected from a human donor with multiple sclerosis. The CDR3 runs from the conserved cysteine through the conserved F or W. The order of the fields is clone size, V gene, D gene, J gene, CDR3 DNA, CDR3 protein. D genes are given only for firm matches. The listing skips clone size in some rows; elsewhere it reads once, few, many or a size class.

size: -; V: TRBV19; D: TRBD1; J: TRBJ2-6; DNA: TGTGCCAGTAGTGCCGGGACAGGGTATGGGGCCAACGTCCTGACTTTC; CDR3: CASSAGTGYGANVLTF
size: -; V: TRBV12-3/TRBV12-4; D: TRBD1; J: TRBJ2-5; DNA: TGTGCCAGCGGACTGGGGACAGGGATACAAGAGACCCAGTACTTC; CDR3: CASGLGTGIQETQYF
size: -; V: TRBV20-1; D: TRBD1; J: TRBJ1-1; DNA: TGCAGTGGGGCGACAGGGAAGTTAGCTGAAGCTTTCTTT; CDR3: CSGATGKLAEAFF
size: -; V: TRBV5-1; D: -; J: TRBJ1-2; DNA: TGCGCCAGCAGCTTGGTCCCCCCTACAGGGTTCCATGGCTACACCTTC; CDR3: CASSLVPPTGFHGYTF
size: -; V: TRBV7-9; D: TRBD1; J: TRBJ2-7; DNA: TGTGCCAGCAGCATGGGACAGGGGTCGCGGAACGAGCAGTACTTC; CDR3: CASSMGQGSRNEQYF
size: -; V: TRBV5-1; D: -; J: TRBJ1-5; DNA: TGCGCCAGCAGCTTCAGAGGGGAAGAGAATCAGCCCCAGCATTTT; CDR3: CASSFRGEENQPQHF
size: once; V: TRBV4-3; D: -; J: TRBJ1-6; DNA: TGCGCCAGCAGCCAAGATAAAGGAGTCGTTTCACCCCTCCACTTT; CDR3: CASSQDKGVVSPLHF
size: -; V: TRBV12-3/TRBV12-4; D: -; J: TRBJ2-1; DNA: TGTGCCACCCAATGGGGCGGGCATGAGCAGTTCTTC; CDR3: CATQWGGHEQFF
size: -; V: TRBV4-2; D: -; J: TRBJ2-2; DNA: TGTGCCAGCAGCCAAGATCAGGGGGGGGCCGGGGAGCTGTTTTTT; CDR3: CASSQDQGGAGELFF
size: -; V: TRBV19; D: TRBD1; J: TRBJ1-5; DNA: TGTGCCAGTACGGTTGCGACAGGGTATCAGCCCCAGCATTTT; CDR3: CASTVATGYQPQHF
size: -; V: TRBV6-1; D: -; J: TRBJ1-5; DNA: TGTGCCAGCACATATCCCTCGACGGATTATAGCAATCAGCCCCAGCATTTT; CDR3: CASTYPSTDYSNQPQHF
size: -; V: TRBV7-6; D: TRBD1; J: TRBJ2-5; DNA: TGTGCCAGCAGCGGACGGGACAGGGAGGGATTTAGAGAGACCCAGTACTTC; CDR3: CASSGRDREGFRETQYF
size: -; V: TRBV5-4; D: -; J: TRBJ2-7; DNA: TGTGCCAGCAGCTTGGCCCGAGGGTGGGCCTACGAGCAGTACTTC; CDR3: CASSLARGWAYEQYF
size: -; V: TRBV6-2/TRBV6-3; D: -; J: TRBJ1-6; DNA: TGTGCCAGCAGCCGGGACGAAAATTCACCCCTCCACTTT; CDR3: CASSRDENSPLHF
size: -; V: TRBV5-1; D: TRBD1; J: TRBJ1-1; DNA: TGCGCCAGCAGCTTGGCGCAGGGGGGGAACACTGAAGCTTTCTTT; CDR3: CASSLAQGGNTEAFF
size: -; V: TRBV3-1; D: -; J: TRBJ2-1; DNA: TGTGCCAGCAGCCATCAGGGACCTGAGCAGTTCTTC; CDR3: CASSHQGPEQFF
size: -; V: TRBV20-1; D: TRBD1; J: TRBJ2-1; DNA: TGCAGTGCTAGAGATCTGGTCCAGGGGGATTACAATGAGCAGTTCTTC; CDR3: CSARDLVQGDYNEQFF
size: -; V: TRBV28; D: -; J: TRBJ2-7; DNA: TGTGCCAGCAACCAAAGAGGGAAATACGAGCAGTACTTC; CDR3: CASNQRGKYEQYF
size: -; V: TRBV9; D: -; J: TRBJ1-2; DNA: TGTGCCAGCAGCGGCGAACTGTGGGGAGACTATGGCTACACCTTC; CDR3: CASSGELWGDYGYTF
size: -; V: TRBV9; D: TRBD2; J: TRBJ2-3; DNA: TGTGCCAGCAGTGCCCTCCTGGACGGGGGGGACCTTGGCACAGATACGCAGTATTTT; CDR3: CASSALLDGGDLGTDTQYF
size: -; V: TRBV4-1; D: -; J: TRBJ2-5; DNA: TGCGCCAGCAGCCAGTCCGGGGGGCGGGGAGGAGAGACCCAGTACTTC; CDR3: CASSQSGGRGGETQYF
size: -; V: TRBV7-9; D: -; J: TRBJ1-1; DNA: TGTGCCAGCAGCTGGGACATTGGAACTGAAGCTTTCTTT; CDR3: CASSWDIGTEAFF
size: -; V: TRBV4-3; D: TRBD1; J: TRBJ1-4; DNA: TGCGCCAGCAGCCACGGGACAGGGCGGGAAAAACTGTTTTTT; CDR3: CASSHGTGREKLFF
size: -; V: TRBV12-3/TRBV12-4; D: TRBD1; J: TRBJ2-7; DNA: TGTGCCAGCAGTTTAGGGGACAGCAGTTACGAGCAGTACTTC; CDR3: CASSLGDSSYEQYF
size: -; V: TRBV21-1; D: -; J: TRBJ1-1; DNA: TGTGCCAGCAGCAAAGGGGTCAGGGGCGGCACTGAAGCTTTCTTT; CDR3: CASSKGVRGGTEAFF
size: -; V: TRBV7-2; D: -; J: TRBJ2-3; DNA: TGTGCCAGCAGTTTTTCCCCCGCGGGGCCAGATACGCAGTATTTT; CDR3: CASSFSPAGPDTQYF
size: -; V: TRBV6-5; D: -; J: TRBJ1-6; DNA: TGTGCCAGCAGTTGGACAGCTAGATATTCACCCCTCCACTTT; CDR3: CASSWTARYSPLHF
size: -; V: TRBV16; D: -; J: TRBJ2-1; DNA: TGTGCCAGCAGCCAATGGTCCGGTCAGGCTAGCGTTATTCCTGGCAATGAGCAGTTCTTC; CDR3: CASSQWSGQASVIPGNEQFF
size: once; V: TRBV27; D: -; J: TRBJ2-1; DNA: TGTGCCAGCAGTTTAGGAACTCTTACGCTGGCCTACAATGAGCAGTTCTTC; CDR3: CASSLGTLTLAYNEQFF
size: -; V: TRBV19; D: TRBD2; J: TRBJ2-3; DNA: TGTGCCAGTAGCCCTAGCGGGGGGACAGATACGCAGTATTTT; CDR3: CASSPSGGTDTQYF
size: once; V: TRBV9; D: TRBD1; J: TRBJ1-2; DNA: TGTGCCAGCAGCGCCGGGACAGGGATTAATGGCTACACCTTC; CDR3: CASSAGTGINGYTF
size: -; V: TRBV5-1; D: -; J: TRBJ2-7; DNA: TGCGCCAGCAGCGCCCAAGGGTACGAGCAGTACTTC; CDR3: CASSAQGYEQYF
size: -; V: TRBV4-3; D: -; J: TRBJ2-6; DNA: TGCGCCAGCAGCCAACGCCCCGGGACACCCGCCTGGGCCAACGTCCTGACTTTC; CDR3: CASSQRPGTPAWANVLTF
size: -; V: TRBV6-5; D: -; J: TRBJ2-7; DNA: TGTGCCAGCAGTTCCAAGGACAGAGCCTACGAGCAGTACTTC; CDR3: CASSSKDRAYEQYF
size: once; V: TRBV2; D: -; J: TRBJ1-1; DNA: TGTGCCAGCAGTCTGCCCGAAGGGGCCACTGAAGCTTTCTTT; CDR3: CASSLPEGATEAFF
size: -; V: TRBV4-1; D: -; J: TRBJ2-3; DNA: TGCGCCAGCAGCCAAGTGGGGGGAAATACGCAGTATTTT; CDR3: CASSQVGGNTQYF
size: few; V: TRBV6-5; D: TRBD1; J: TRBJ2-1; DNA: TGTGCCAGCAGTTACTCGTACAGGGGCTCCTACAATGAGCAGTTCTTC; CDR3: CASSYSYRGSYNEQFF
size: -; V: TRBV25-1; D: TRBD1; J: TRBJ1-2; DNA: TGTGCCAGCCTCCCCTCCGGGACAGGGCGCTATGGCTACACCTTC; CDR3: CASLPSGTGRYGYTF
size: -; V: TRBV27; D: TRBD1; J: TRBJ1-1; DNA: TGTGCCAGCAGTCCTACCCAGGACAGGGTTGGTGAAGCTTTCTTT; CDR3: CASSPTQDRVGEAFF
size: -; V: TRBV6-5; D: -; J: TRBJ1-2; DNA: TGTGCCAGCAGTTACTCGAAATACACTGGCTACACCTTC; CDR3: CASSYSKYTGYTF
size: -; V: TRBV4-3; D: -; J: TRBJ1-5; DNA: TGCGCCAGCAGCCATACCGATGACAGGAAAAATCAGCCCCAGCATTTT; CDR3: CASSHTDDRKNQPQHF
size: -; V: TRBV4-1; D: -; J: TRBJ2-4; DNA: TGCGCCAGCAGCCAAGATAGAGGGAAGTGGCAGTACTTC; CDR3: CASSQDRGKWQYF
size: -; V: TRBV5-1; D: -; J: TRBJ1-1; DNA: TGCGCCAGCAGCTTTGATGGGCGTGCAGACACTGAAGCTTTCTTT; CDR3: CASSFDGRADTEAFF
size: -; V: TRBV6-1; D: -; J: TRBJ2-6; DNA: TGTGCCAGCAGTGACCTATATTTGGAGTCCGGGGCCAACGTCCTGACTTTC; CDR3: CASSDLYLESGANVLTF
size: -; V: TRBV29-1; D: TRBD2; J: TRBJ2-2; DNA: TGCAGCGGGACTAGCGGGGAAAACACCGGGGAGCTGTTTTTT; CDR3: CSGTSGENTGELFF
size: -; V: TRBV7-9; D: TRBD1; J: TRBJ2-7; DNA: TGTGCCAGCAGCGGACAGGGTCACGAGCAGTACTTC; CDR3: CASSGQGHEQYF
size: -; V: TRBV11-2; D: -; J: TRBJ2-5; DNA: TGTGCCAGCAGCGGCTTGTTACAGCATGTCCAAGAGACCCAGTACTTC; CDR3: CASSGLLQHVQETQYF
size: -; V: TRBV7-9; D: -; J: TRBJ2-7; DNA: TGTGCCAGCAGCCGATCTCAACAGGGCTACGAGCAGTACTTC; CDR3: CASSRSQQGYEQYF